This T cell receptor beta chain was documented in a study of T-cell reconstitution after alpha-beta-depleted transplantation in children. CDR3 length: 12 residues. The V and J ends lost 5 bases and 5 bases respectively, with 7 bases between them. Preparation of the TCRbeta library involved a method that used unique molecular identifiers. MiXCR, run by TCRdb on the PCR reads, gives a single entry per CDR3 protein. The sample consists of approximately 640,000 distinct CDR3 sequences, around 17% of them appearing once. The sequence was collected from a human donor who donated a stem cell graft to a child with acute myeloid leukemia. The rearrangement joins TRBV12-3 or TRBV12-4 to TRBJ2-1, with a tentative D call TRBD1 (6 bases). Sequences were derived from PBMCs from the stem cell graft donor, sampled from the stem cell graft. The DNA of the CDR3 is TGTGCCAGCAGTGGGACAAACAATGAGCAGTTCTTC. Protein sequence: CASSGTNNEQFF.